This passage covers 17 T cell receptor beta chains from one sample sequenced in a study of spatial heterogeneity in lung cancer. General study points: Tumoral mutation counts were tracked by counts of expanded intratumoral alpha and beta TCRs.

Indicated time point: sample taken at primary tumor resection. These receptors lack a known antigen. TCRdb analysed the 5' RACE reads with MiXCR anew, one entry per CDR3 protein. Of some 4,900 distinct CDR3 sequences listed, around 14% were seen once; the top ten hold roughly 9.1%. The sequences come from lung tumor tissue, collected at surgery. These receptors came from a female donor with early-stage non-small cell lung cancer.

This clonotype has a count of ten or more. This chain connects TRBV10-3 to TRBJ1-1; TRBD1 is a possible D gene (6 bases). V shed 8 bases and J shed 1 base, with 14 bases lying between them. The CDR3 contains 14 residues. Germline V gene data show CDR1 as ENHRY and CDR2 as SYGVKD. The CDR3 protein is CAIRGGGENTEAFF. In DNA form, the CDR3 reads TGTGCCATCCGAGGGGGAGGGGAGAACACTGAAGCTTTCTTT.

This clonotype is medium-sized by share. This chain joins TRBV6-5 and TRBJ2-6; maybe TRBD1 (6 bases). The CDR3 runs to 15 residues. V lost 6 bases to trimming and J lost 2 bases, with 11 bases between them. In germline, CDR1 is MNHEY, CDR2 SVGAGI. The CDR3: CASRSRQAGANVLTF. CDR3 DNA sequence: TGTGCCAGCAGAAGTCGACAGGCTGGGGCCAACGTCCTGACTTTC.

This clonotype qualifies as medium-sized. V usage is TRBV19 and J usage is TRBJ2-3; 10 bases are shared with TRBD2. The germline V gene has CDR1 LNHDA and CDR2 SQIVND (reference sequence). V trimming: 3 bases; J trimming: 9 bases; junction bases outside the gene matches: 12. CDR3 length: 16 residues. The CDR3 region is CASSMPQGASGGTQYF. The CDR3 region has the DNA TGTGCCAGTAGTATGCCCCAGGGGGCTAGCGGGGGAACGCAGTATTTT.

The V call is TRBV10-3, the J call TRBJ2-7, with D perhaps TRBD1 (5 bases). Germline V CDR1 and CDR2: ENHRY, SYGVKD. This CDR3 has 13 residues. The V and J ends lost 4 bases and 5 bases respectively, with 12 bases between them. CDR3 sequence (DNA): TGTGCCATCAGTGCCCCAGGGATCGACGAGCAGTACTTC. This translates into CAISAPGIDEQYF.

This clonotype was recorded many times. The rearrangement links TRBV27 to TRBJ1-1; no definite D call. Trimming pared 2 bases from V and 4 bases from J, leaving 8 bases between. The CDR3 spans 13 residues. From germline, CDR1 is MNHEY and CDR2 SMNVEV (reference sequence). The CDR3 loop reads CASSLGLSTEAFF. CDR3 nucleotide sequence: TGTGCCAGCAGTTTAGGATTGAGCACTGAAGCTTTCTTT.

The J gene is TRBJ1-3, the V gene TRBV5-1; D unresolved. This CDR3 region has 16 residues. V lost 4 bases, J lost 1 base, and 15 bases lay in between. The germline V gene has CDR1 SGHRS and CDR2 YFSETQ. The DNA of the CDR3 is TGCGCCAGCAGCACTCACAGCACCACTTCTGGAAACACCATATATTTT. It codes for CASSTHSTTSGNTIYF.

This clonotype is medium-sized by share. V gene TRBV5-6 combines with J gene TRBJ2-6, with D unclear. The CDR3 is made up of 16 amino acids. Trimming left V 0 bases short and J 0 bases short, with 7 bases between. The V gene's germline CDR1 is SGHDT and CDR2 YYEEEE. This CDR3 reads CASSLVKHSGANVLTF. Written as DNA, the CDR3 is TGTGCCAGCAGCTTGGTAAAGCACTCTGGGGCCAACGTCCTGACTTTC.

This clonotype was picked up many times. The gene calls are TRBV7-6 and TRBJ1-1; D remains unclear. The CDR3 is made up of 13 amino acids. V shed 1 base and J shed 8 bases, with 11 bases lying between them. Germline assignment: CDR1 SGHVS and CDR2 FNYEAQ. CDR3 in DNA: TGTGCCAGCAGCTTAGGGAAAAGATCGGAAGCTTTCTTT. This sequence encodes CASSLGKRSEAFF.

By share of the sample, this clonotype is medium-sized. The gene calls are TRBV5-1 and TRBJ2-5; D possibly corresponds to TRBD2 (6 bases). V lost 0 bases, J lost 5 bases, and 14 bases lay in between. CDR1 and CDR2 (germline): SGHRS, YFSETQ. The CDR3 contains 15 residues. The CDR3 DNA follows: TGCGCCAGCAGCTTGGAAGGCGGGGTACGGGAGACCCAGTACTTC. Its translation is CASSLEGGVRETQYF.

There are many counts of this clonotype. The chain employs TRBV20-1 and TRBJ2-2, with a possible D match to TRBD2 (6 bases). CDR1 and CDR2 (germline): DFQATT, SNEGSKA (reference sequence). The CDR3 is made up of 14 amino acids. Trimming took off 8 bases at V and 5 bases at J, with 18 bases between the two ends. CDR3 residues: CSTPGGARTGELFF. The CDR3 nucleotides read TGCAGTACCCCTGGCGGGGCCAGGACCGGGGAGCTGTTTTTT.

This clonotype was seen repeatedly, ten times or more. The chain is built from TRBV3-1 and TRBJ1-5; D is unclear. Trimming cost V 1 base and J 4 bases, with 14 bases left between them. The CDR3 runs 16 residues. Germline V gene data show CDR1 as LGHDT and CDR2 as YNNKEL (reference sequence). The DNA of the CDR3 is TGTGCCAGCAGCCAAGGGGTCAGCCCCCCTAATCAGCCCCAGCATTTT. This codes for CASSQGVSPPNQPQHF.

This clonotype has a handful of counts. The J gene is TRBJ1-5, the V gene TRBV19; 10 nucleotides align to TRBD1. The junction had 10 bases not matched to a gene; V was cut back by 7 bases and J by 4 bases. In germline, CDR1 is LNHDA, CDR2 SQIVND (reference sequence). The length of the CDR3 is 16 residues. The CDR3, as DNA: TGTGCCAGTACGCCAGAAAGGGACAGGGGAAATCAGCCCCAGCATTTT. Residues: CASTPERDRGNQPQHF.

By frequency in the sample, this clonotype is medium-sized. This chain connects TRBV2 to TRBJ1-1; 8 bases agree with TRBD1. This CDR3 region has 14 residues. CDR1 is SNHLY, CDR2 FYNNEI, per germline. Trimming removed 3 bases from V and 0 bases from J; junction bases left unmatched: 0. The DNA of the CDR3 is TGTGCCAGCAGTGAGACAGGGGTGAACACTGAAGCTTTCTTT. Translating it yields CASSETGVNTEAFF.

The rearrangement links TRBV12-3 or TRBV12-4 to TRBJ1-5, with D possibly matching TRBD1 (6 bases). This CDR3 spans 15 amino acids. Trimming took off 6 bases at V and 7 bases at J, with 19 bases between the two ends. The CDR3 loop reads CASSPGHPPGQPQHF. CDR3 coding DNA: TGTGCCAGCAGCCCGGGACATCCCCCTGGACAGCCCCAGCATTTT.

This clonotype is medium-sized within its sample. The CDR3 sequence is CASSPTPDSDYGYTF. For the CDR3, the DNA is TGTGCCAGCAGCCCCACCCCCGACAGCGACTATGGCTACACCTTC. The V call is TRBV5-5, the J call TRBJ1-2; D perhaps matches TRBD1 (5 bases). Germline CDR1 and CDR2: SGHKS and YYEKEE (reference sequence). Trimming removed 4 bases at V and 3 bases at J, with 16 bases between. This CDR3 has 15 amino acids.

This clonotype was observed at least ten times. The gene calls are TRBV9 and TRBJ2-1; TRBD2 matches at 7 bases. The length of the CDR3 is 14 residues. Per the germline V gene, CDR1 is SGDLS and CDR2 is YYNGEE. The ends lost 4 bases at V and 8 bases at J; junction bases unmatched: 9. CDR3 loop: CASSPSSGGYEQFF. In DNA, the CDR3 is TGTGCCAGCAGCCCGTCTTCGGGGGGATATGAGCAGTTCTTC.

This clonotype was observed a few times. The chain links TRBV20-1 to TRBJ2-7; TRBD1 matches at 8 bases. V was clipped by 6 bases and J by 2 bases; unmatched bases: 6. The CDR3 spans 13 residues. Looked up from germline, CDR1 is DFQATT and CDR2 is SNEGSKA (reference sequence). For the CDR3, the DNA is TGCAGTGCAAAGACAGGGGCCGCCTACGAGCAGTACTTC. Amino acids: CSAKTGAAYEQYF.